This TCR beta chain was profiled in a study of regulatory and conventional T cells in RAG deficiency. Overall study results and limits: Compared with controls, unique Treg TCR beta sequences dropped about 100-fold in Omenn syndrome and CID/AS. RAG-deficient patients showed markedly lower Shannon entropy and higher Simpson indices than control T-cell subsets. Omenn patients showed >80% Treg-Tconv overlap and shorter CDR3 lengths.

Germline-derived CDR1 and CDR2 are SGHTA and FQGNSA. The CDR3 sequence is 11 residues long. V was shortened by 4 bases and J by 3 bases, with 4 bases between the two germline ends. Genomic DNA came from blood conventional CD4+ T cells gated CD25-low CD127-high. Turning to this clone: Its antigen is still unknown.

The method was immunoSEQ multiplex PCR; TCRdb's version includes in-frame clones alone and lacks a portion of them. The sample has roughly 10,000 clones; 90% to 95% are singletons. Input material: CD4+ effector T cells sorted from blood. The rearrangement uses TRBV7-2 and TRBJ2-7; D not certain. This receptor was identified in a human donor with RAG deficiency presenting as severe combined immunodeficiency. The CDR3 spells CASSSLYEQYF. The CDR3 DNA is TGTGCCAGCAGCTCCCTCTACGAGCAGTACTTC.